This T cell receptor beta chain was retrieved from a study of Ad26.COV2.S vaccination and SARS-CoV-2 variants. Findings and caveats of the study: Those who received the vaccine showed greater spike-specific TCR breadth than those given placebo. Total T cell responses were possibly underestimated by TCR breadth and depth analyses. Non-spike TCR breadth did not differ much between vaccine and placebo recipients.

As regards this clone: What it binds is unknown.

Treatment reported: 19 received Ad26.COV2.S at low or high dose, single or two shots; roughly five received placebo; per-sample allocation not given. Collection of samples fell on day 63 after the first vaccine or placebo injection. Some clones are missing from TCRdb's copy, which holds only in-frame ones; the method was immunoSEQ multiplex PCR. The table records about 350,000 clones, about 85% of them present only once. The CDR3 consists of 17 residues. Germline assignment: CDR1 GTSNPN and CDR2 SVGIG (reference sequence). J gave up 2 bases and V 0 bases, and 13 bases lay outside the gene matches. This rearrangement joins TRBV30 to TRBJ2-7; TRBD1 agrees at 7 bases. The specimen comprised peripheral blood, sampled in a trial of Ad26.COV2.S vaccine versus placebo. This TCR derives from a person between 18 and 65 years old who received the Ad26.COV2.S COVID-19 vaccine or a placebo. The CDR3 reads CAWSVRGPPTGTYEQYF. CDR3 in DNA: TGTGCCTGGAGTGTACGGGGCCCACCGACAGGGACCTACGAGCAGTACTTC.